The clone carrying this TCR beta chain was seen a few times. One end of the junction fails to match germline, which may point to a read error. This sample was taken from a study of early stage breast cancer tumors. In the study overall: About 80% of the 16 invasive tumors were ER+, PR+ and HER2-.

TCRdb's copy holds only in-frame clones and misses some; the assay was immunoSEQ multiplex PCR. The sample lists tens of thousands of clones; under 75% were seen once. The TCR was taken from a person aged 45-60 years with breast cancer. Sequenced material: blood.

This CDR3 is CAISEGFSVGRWF. Written as DNA, the CDR3 is TGTGCCATCAGTGAAGGGTTTTCGGTTGGCAGGTGGTTC. The V and J genes are TRBV10-3 and TRBJ2-7; D remains ambiguous. Germline V CDR1 and CDR2: ENHRY, SYGVKD. The CDR3 length is 13 residues.